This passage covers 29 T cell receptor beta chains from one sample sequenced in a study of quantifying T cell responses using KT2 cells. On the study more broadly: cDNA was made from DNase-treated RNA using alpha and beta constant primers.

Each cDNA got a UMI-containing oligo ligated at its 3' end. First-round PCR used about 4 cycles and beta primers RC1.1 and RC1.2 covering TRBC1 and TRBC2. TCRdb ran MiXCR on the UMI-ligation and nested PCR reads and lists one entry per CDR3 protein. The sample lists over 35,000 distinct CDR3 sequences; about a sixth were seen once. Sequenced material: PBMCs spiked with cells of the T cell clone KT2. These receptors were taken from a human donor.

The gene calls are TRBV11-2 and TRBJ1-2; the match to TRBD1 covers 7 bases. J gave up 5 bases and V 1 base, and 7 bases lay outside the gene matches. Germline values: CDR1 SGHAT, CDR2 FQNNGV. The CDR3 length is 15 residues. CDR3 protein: CASSLADRPGYGYTF. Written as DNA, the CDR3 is TGTGCCAGCAGCTTAGCGGACAGGCCAGGATATGGCTACACCTTC.

CDR3 in amino acids: CASSQGMNTEAFF. CDR3 DNA sequence: TGTGCCAGCAGTCAGGGGATGAACACTGAAGCTTTCTTT. This chain links TRBV2 with TRBJ1-1; tentative D call: TRBD1 (6 bases). V lost 5 bases and J 0 bases, leaving 7 bases between the germline ends. Per the germline V gene, CDR1 is SNHLY and CDR2 is FYNNEI. This CDR3 is built from 13 residues.

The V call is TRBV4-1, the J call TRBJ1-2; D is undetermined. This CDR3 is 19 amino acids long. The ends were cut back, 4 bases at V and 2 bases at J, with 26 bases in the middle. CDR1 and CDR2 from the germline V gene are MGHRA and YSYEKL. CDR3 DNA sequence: TGCGCCAGCAGCCCGAGGCGTTCCAGGACGGAGAATTTAAACTATGGCTACACCTTC. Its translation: CASSPRRSRTENLNYGYTF.

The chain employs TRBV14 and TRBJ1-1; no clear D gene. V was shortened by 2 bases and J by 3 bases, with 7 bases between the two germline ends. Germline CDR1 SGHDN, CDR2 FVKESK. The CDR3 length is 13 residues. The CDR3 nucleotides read TGTGCCAGCAGCCAAATGAAGGACACTGAAGCTTTCTTT. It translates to CASSQMKDTEAFF.

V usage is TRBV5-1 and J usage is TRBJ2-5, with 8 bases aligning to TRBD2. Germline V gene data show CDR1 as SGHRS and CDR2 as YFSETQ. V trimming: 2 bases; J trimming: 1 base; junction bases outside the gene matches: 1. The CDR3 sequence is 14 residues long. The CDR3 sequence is CASSLGLAQETQYF. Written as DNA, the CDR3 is TGCGCCAGCAGCTTAGGACTAGCCCAAGAGACCCAGTACTTC.

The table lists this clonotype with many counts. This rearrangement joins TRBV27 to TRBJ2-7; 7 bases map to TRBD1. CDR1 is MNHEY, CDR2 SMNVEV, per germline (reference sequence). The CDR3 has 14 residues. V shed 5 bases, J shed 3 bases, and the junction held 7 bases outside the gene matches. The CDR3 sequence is CASSTRQGYYEQYF. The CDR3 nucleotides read TGTGCCAGCAGTACCAGACAGGGATACTACGAGCAGTACTTC.

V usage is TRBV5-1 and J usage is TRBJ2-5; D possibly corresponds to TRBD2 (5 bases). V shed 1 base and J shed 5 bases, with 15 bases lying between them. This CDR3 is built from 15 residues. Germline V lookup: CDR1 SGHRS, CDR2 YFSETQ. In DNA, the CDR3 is TGCGCCAGCAGCTTGAGCGGACTTAGCTTGGAGACCCAGTACTTC. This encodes CASSLSGLSLETQYF.

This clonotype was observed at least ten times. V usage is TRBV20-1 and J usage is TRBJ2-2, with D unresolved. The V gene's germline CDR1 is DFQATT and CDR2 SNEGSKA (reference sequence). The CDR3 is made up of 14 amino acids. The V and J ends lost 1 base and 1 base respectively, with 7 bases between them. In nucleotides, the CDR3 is TGCAGTGCTAGAGCGGCAGTGAACACCGGGGAGCTGTTTTTT. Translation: CSARAAVNTGELFF.

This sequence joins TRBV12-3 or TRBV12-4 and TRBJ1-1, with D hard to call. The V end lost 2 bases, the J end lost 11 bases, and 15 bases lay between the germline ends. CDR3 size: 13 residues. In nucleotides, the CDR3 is TGTGCCAGCAGTTTATCATCTCGGTCATTGGCTTTCTTT. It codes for CASSLSSRSLAFF.

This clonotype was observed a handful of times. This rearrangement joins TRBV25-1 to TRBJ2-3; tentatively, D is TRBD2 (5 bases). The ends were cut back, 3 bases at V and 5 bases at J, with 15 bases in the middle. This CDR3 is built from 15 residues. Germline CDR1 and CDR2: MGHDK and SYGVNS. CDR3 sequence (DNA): TGTGCCAGCAGTGATTCAGATGGCGAGGGAGATACGCAGTATTTT. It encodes CASSDSDGEGDTQYF.

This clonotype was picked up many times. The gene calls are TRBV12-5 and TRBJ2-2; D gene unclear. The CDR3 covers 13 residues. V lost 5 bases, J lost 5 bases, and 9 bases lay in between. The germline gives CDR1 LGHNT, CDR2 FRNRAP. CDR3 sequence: CASGPDSTGELFF. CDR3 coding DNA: TGTGCTAGTGGTCCTGACTCTACCGGGGAGCTGTTTTTT.

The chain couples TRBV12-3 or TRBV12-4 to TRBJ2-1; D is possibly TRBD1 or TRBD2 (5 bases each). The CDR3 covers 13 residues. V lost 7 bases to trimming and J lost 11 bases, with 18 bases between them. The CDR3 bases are TGTGCCAGCACCAAAAGACCGGGACCCCAGCAGTTCTTC. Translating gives CASTKRPGPQQFF.

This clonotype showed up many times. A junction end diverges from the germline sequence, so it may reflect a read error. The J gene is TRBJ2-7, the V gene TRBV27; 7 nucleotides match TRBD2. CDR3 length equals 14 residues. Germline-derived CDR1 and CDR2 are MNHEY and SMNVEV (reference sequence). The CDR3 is CASSSLAEAYVQYF. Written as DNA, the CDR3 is TGTGCCAGCAGTTCCCTAGCGGAAGCCTACGTGCAGTACTTC.

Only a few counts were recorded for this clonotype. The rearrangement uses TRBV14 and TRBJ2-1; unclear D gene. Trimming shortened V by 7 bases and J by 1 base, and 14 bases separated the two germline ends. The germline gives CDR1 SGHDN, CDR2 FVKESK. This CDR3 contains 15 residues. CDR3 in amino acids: CASTIGPASYNEQFF. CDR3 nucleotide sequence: TGTGCCAGCACCATAGGCCCCGCATCCTACAATGAGCAGTTCTTC.

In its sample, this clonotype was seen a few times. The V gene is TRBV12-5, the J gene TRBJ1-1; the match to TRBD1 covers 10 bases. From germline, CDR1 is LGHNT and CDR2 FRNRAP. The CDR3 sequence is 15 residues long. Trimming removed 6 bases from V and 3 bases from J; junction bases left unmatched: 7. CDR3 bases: TGTGCTAGTGGCCACGGGACAGGGGTCGACACTGAAGCTTTCTTT. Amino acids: CASGHGTGVDTEAFF.

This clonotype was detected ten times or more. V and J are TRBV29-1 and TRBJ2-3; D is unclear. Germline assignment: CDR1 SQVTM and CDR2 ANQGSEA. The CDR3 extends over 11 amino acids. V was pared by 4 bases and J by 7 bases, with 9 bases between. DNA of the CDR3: TGCAGCGTTGGGGCCAGCCATACGCAGTATTTT. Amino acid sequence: CSVGASHTQYF.

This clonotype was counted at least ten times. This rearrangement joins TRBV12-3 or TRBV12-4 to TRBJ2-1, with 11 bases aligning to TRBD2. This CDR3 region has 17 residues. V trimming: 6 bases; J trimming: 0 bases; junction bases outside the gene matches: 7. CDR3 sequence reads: CASSRASGGSSYNEQFF. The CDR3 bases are TGTGCCAGCAGCCGAGCTAGCGGGGGGAGCTCCTACAATGAGCAGTTCTTC.

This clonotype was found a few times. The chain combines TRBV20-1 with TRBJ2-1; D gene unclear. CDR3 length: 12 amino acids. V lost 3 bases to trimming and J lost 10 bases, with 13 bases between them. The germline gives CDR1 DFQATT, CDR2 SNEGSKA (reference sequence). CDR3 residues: CSASRSSWEQFF. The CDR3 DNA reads TGCAGTGCTAGTAGGAGCTCATGGGAGCAGTTCTTC.

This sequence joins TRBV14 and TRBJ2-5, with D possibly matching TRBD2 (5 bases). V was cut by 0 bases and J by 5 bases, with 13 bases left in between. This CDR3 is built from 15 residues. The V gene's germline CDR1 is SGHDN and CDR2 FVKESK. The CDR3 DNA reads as TGTGCCAGCAGCCAAGAGGGTACAGCGGAGGAGACCCAGTACTTC. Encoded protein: CASSQEGTAEETQYF. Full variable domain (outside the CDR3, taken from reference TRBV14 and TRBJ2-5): EAGVTQFPSHSVIEKGQTVTLRCDPISGHDNLYWYRRVMGKEIKFLLHFVKESKQDESGMPNNRFLAERTGGTYSTLKVQPAELEDSGVYFCASSQEGTAEETQYFGPGTRLLVL.

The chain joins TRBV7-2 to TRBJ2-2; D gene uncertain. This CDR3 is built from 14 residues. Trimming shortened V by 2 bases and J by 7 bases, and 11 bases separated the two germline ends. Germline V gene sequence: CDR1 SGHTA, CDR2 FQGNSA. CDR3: CASSLLGLGGELFF. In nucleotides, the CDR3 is TGTGCCAGCAGCTTACTGGGGTTGGGCGGGGAGCTGTTTTTT.

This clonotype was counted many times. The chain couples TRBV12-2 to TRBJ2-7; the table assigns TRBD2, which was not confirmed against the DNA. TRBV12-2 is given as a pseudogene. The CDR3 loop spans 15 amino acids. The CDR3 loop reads CASRLVIREVGEQYF. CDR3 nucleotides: TGTGCAAGTCGCTTAGTGATTAGGGAGGTCGGCGAGCAGTACTTC.

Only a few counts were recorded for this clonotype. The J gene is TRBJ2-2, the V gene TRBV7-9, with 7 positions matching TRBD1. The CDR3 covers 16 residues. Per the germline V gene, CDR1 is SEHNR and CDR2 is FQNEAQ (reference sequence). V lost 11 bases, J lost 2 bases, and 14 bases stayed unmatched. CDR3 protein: CAGGRLRQGNTGELFF. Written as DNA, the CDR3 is TGTGCCGGCGGACGTTTAAGACAGGGTAACACCGGGGAGCTGTTTTTT. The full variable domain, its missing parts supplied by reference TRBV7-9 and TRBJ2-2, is DTGVSQNPRHKITKRGQNVTFRCDPISEHNRLYWYRQTLGQGPEFLTYFQNEAQLEKSRLLSDRFSAERPKGSFSTLEIQRTEQGDSAMYLCAGGRLRQGNTGELFFGEGSRLTVL.

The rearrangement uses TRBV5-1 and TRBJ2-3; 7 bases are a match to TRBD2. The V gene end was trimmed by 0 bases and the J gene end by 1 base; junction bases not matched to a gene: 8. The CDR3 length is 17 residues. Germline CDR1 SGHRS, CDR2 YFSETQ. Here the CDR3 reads CASSLGPASGGTDTQYF. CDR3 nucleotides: TGCGCCAGCAGCTTGGGGCCGGCTAGCGGAGGCACAGATACGCAGTATTTT.

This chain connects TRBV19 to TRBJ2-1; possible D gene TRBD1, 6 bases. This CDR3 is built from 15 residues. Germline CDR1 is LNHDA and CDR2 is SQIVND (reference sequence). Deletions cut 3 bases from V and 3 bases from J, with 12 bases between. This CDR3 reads CASSMWGQIYNEQFF. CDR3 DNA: TGTGCCAGTAGTATGTGGGGGCAAATCTACAATGAGCAGTTCTTC.

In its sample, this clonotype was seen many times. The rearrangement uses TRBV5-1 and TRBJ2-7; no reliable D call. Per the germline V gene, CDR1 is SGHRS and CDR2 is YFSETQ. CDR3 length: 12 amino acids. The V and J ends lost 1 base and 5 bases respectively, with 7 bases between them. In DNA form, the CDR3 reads TGCGCCAGCAGCTTGAGGACCAACGAGCAGTACTTC. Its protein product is CASSLRTNEQYF. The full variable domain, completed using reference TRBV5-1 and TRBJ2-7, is KAGVTQTPRYLIKTRGQQVTLSCSPISGHRSVSWYQQTPGQGLQFLFEYFSETQRNKGNFPGRFSGRQFSNSRSEMNVSTLELGDSALYLCASSLRTNEQYFGPGTRLTVT.

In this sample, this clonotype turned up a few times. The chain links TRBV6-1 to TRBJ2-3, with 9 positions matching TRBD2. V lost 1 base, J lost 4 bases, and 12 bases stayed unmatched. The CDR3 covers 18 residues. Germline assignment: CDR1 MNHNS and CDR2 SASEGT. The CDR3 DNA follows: TGTGCCAGCAGTGAAGGTCGATTGGCGGGAGGGCGGGCAGATACGCAGTATTTT. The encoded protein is CASSEGRLAGGRADTQYF.

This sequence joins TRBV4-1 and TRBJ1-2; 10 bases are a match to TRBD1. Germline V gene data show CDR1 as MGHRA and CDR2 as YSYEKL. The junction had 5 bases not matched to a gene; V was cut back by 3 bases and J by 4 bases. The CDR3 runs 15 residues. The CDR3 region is CASSHVGQGGYGYTF. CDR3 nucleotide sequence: TGCGCCAGCAGCCACGTTGGACAGGGGGGCTATGGCTACACCTTC.

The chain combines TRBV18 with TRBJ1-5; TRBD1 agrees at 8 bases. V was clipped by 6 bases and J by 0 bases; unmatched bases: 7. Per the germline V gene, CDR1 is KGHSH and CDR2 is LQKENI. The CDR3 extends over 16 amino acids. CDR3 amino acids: CASSAGTGISNQPQHF. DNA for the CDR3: TGTGCCAGCTCGGCTGGGACAGGCATTAGCAATCAGCCCCAGCATTTT.

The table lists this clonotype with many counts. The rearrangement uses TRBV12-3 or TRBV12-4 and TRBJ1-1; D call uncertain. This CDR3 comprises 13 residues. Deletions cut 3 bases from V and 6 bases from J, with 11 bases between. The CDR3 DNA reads TGTGCCAGCAGTTTTCGGAGGTCCGCTGAAGCTTTCTTT. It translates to CASSFRRSAEAFF.